This T cell receptor beta chain was sequenced during a study of low-dose radiotherapy and immunotherapy resistance in tumors. CDR1 and CDR2 from the germline V gene are PRHDT and FYEKMQ (reference sequence). V lost 7 bases, J lost 5 bases, and 12 bases lay in between. CDR3 length: 12 amino acids. At least ten counts were recorded for this clonotype. First-strand cDNA used TRAV- and TRBV-specific primers, covering alpha and beta chains. A constant-region primer paired with the V-primer adapter amplified TCRs over about 19 PCR cycles. TCRdb recomputed calls from the reads with MiXCR, one row per CDR3 protein. The sample lists some 88,000 distinct CDR3 sequences, 8% to 10% seen once, with about 1% in the top ten. The time point denotes: before trial treatment. The therapy administered to donors comprised nivolumab, ipilimumab, aspirin, low-dose cyclophosphamide and low-dose radiotherapy. Inclusion covered patients whose advanced solid tumors lacked tumor-infiltrating lymphocytes.

This chain links TRBV13 with TRBJ2-7; possibly TRBD1 for D (5 bases). This TCR derives from a male donor with prostate cancer. The specimen was PBMCs, collected before treatment. This CDR3 reads CASNQGLDEQYF. The DNA for the CDR3 is TGTGCCAGCAACCAGGGTTTGGACGAGCAGTACTTC.